The 2 T cell receptor beta chains listed next were all sequenced from one sample in a study of shared clonotypes between healthy human individuals. Clones were sequenced by immunoSEQ multiplex PCR, and TCRdb holds only the in-frame ones, with some missing. Among about half a million clones listed, 79% were seen once. The source material was PBMCs. The receptors shown here come from a woman in her forties in good health. Some clones in this sample may be carry-over from other donors' samples.

This chain links TRBV6-5 with TRBJ1-3, with no clear D. This CDR3 has 15 residues. Trimming pared 0 bases from V and 1 base from J, leaving 7 bases between. Germline V CDR1 and CDR2: MNHEY, SVGAGI. The CDR3 DNA sequence: TGTGCCAGCAGTTACTCCCGGTCTTCTGGAAACACCATATATTTT. Residues: CASSYSRSSGNTIYF.

The chain carries TRBV9 and TRBJ1-1; 7 nucleotides align to TRBD1. The germline V gene encodes CDR1 SGDLS and CDR2 YYNGEE. V lost 3 bases and J lost 6; bases outside the gene matches: 5. The CDR3 has 13 residues. The CDR3 spells CASSGGQTPEAFF. CDR3 bases: TGTGCCAGCAGCGGGGGACAGACCCCTGAAGCTTTCTTT.